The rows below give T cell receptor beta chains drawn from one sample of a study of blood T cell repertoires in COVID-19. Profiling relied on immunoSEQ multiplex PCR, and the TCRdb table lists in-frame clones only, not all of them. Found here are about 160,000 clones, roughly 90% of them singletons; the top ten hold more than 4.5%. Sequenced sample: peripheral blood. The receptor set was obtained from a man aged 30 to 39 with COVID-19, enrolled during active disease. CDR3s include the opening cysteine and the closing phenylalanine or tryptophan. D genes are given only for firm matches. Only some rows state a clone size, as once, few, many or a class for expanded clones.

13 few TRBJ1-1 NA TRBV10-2 CASSESRGTEAFF TGCGCCAGCAGTGAGTCTCGGGGGACTGAAGCTTTCTTT
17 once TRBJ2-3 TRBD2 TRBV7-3 CASSFGVGGRATDTQYF TGTGCCAGCTCCTTTGGGGTTGGCGGGAGAGCCACAGATACGCAGTATTTT
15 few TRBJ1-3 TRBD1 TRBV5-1 CASSLPTGAGNTIYF TGCGCCAGCAGCCTCCCGACAGGGGCTGGAAACACCATATATTTT
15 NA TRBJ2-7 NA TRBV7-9 CASSLEIVRGDEQYF TGTGCCAGCAGCTTAGAAATTGTGAGAGGAGACGAGCAGTACTTC
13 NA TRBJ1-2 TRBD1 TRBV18 CASSQGQGNGYTF TGTGCCAGCTCACAGGGACAGGGAAACGGCTACACCTTC
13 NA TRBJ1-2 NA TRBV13 CASSVDIRNGYTF TGTGCCAGCAGCGTGGACATTAGGAATGGCTACACCTTC
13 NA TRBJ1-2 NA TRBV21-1 CASSKGRGYGYTF TGTGCCAGCAGCAAAGGCAGGGGGTATGGCTACACCTTC
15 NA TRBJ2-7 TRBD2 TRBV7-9 CASSPGLAGNGEQYF TGTGCCAGCAGCCCCGGACTAGCGGGGAACGGCGAGCAGTACTTC
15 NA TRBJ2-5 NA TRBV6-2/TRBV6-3 CASSPPRGMQETQYF TGTGCCAGCAGTCCCCCCCGGGGGATGCAAGAGACCCAGTACTTC
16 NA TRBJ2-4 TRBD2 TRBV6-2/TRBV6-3 CASSLAGTLGKNIQYF TGTGCCAGCAGTTTAGCGGGGACGCTTGGCAAAAACATTCAGTACTTC
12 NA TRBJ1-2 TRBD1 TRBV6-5 CASRHTGGGYTF TGTGCCAGCAGGCACACAGGGGGTGGCTACACCTTC
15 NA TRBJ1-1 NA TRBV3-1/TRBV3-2 CASSPPGRRNTEAFF TGTGCCAGCAGCCCTCCAGGGCGAAGAAACACTGAAGCTTTCTTT
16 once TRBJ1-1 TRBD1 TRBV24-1 CATSEPGTGERTEAFF TGTGCCACCAGTGAACCCGGGACAGGGGAGAGGACTGAAGCTTTCTTT
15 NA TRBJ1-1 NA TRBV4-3 CASSQAAAMNTEAFF TGCGCCAGCAGCCAAGCGGCGGCGATGAACACTGAAGCTTTCTTT
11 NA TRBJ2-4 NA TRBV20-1 CSGLGGNIQYF TGCAGTGGATTGGGCGGGAACATTCAGTACTTC
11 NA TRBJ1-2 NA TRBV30 CAWLDIYGYTF TGTGCCTGGCTGGACATCTATGGCTACACCTTC
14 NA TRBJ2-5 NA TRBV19 CASSIGGIGETQYF TGTGCCAGTAGTATAGGAGGGATTGGGGAGACCCAGTACTTC
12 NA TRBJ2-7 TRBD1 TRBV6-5 CASGTGNYEQYF TGTGCCAGCGGGACAGGGAACTACGAGCAGTACTTC
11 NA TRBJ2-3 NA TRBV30 CALGGEYTQYF TGTGCCCTGGGCGGGGAGTATACGCAGTATTTT
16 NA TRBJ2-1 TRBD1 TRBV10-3 CAISESALTGDNEQFF TGTGCCATCAGTGAGTCCGCCTTGACAGGGGACAATGAGCAGTTCTTC
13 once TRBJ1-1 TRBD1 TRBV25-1 CASSELGTAEAFF TGTGCCAGCAGTGAACTTGGGACAGCTGAAGCTTTCTTT
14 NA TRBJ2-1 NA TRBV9 CASSVNWAGHEQFF TGTGCCAGCAGCGTTAACTGGGCTGGCCATGAGCAGTTCTTC
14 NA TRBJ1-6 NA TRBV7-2 CASSFSPLSGGLHF TGTGCCAGCAGCTTTAGCCCGCTGAGTGGAGGCCTCCACTTT
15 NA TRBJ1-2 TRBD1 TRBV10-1 CASRGGQGDCYGYTF TGCGCCAGCAGGGGGGGACAGGGTGATTGCTATGGCTACACCTTC
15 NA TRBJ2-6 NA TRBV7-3 CASSLTISGANVLTF TGTGCCAGCAGCTTAACCATCTCTGGGGCCAACGTCCTGACTTTC
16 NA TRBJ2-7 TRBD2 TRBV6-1 CASSGGGSGRYYEQYF TGTGCCAGCAGTGGGGGGGGTAGCGGCAGATACTACGAGCAGTACTTC
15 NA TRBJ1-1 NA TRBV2 CASFPTGMGSTEAFF TGTGCCAGCTTCCCAACAGGGATGGGAAGCACTGAAGCTTTCTTT
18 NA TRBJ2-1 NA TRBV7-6 CASTGIGGGLSSYNEQFF TGTGCCAGCACCGGGATCGGAGGAGGGTTGAGCTCCTACAATGAGCAGTTCTTC
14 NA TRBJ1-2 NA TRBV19 CASSRRQRDYGYTF TGTGCCAGTAGTCGGAGGCAGCGTGACTATGGCTACACCTTC
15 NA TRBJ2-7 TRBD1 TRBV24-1 CATSGPGQGAYEQYF TGTGCCACCAGTGGACCGGGACAGGGAGCCTACGAGCAGTACTTC
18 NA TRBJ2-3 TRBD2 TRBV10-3 CATKQTSGRSPSTDTQYF TGTGCCACAAAACAGACTAGCGGGAGGTCGCCTAGCACAGATACGCAGTATTTT
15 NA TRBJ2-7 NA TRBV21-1 CASSKVRTAIYEQYF TGTGCCAGCAGCAAAGTTCGGACTGCAATCTACGAGCAGTACTTC
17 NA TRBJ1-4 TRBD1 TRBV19 CASSIVFRDREDEKLFF TGTGCCAGTAGTATAGTTTTTCGGGACAGGGAAGATGAAAAACTGTTTTTT
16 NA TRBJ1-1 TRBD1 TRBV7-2 CASSVGQGLMNTEAFF TGTGCCAGCAGCGTGGGACAGGGGTTAATGAACACTGAAGCTTTCTTT
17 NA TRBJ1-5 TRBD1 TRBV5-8 CASSLELTGVPNQPQHF TGTGCCAGCAGCTTGGAGCTAACAGGGGTCCCAAATCAGCCCCAGCATTTT
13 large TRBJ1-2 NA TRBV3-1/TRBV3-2 CASSHGQIWGYTF TGTGCCAGCAGCCACGGACAGATTTGGGGCTACACCTTC
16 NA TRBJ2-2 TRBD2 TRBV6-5 CASSYTSGGPLGELFF TGTGCCAGCAGTTACACTAGCGGGGGCCCGCTCGGGGAGCTGTTTTTT
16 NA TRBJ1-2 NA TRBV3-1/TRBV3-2 CASSRHGQEVVFGYTF TGTGCCAGCAGCCGACACGGGCAGGAGGTGGTTTTTGGCTACACCTTC
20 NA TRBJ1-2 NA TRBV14 CASSQGLVARGRTPIYGYTF TGTGCCAGCAGCCAAGGACTAGTAGCCCGTGGGAGAACCCCGATCTATGGCTACACCTTC
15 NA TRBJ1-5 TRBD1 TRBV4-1 CASSLRQGSNQPQHF TGCGCCAGCAGCCTACGACAGGGGAGCAATCAGCCCCAGCATTTT
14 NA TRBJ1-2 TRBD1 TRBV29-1 CSVVGQGPNYGYTF TGCAGCGTTGTCGGACAGGGACCAAACTATGGCTACACCTTC
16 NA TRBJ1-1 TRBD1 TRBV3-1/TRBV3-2 CASSQRGAGGRRGAFF TGTGCCAGCAGCCAAAGGGGGGCAGGGGGCCGTCGGGGAGCTTTCTTT
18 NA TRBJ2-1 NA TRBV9 CASSFGTQAAFSYNEQFF TGTGCCAGCAGCTTCGGAACTCAAGCGGCCTTCTCCTACAATGAGCAGTTCTTC
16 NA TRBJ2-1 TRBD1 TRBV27 CASSFSPGQADVEQFF TGTGCCAGCAGTTTTTCGCCGGGACAGGCGGACGTTGAGCAGTTCTTC
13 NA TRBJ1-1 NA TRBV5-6 CASSLAEGEGAFF TGTGCCAGCAGCTTGGCCGAAGGAGAGGGAGCTTTCTTT
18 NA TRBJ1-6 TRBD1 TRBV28 CASSLRQGKDSYNSPLHF TGTGCCAGCAGCCTCCGACAGGGAAAGGATTCCTATAATTCACCCCTCCACTTT
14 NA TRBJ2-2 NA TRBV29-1 CSVDGAPNTGELFF TGCAGCGTTGATGGAGCCCCGAACACCGGGGAGCTGTTTTTT
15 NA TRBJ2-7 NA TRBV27 CASSLYFSSPYEQYF TGTGCCAGCAGTTTATATTTTTCGTCCCCCTACGAGCAGTACTTC
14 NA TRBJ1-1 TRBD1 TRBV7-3 CASSSGGGYTEAFF TGTGCCAGCAGCTCAGGGGGCGGGTACACTGAAGCTTTCTTT
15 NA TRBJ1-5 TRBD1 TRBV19 CASSVYRGYGQPQHF TGTGCCAGTAGTGTTTACAGGGGGTATGGTCAGCCCCAGCATTTT
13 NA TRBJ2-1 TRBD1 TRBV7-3 CASSFNRGKEQFF TGTGCCAGCAGCTTCAACAGGGGTAAGGAGCAGTTCTTC
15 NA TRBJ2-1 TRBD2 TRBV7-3 CASSLYRGDPGEQFF TGTGCCAGCAGCTTATATCGGGGGGACCCCGGTGAGCAGTTCTTC
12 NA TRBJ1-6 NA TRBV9 CASSVLEAPLHF TGTGCCAGCAGCGTTCTTGAGGCACCCCTCCACTTT
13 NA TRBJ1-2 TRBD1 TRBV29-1 CSVGQGAGYGYTF TGCAGCGTTGGGCAGGGGGCAGGGTATGGCTACACCTTC
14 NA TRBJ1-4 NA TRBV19 CASSMAAAAEKLFF TGTGCCAGTAGTATGGCGGCCGCGGCTGAAAAACTGTTTTTT
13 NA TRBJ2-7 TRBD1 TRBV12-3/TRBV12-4 CAITQGAGYEQYF TGTGCCATTACGCAGGGGGCCGGCTACGAGCAGTACTTC